This T cell receptor beta chain was sequenced for a study of blood T cell repertoires in COVID-19. As for the study in general: T cells, B-cell-depleted T cells, or PBMCs supplied cDNA or gDNA.

TCRdb's copy holds only in-frame clones and misses some; the assay was immunoSEQ multiplex PCR. In the table there are approximately 150,000 clones, 80% of which are singletons. Germline loops: CDR1 SEHNR, CDR2 FQNEAQ (reference sequence). The CDR3 extends over 15 amino acids. V lost 0 bases and J 4 bases, leaving 9 bases between the germline ends. The chain employs TRBV7-9 and TRBJ1-4; D may be TRBD1 (6 bases). Material for sequencing was PBMCs or T cells enriched from blood (not recorded which). The source is a man aged 35-49 years who had recovered from COVID-19. The CDR3 DNA reads TGTGCCAGCAGCTTAGCTAGGGGGATTAATGAAAAACTGTTTTTT. It codes for CASSLARGINEKLFF.